Below are 25 T cell receptor beta chains sequenced from a single sample in a study of T cell responses to AZD1222 COVID-19 vaccine. Clones were read by immunoSEQ multiplex PCR, and TCRdb kept only the in-frame ones, dropping some. This sample has under 200,000 clones, with around nine tenths found just once. This specimen consisted of peripheral blood, obtained on day 0 of AZD1222 vaccination. These receptors all come from an adult in good health.

The chain couples TRBV14 to TRBJ2-2; tentatively, D is TRBD1 (7 bases). This CDR3 has 18 amino acids. V shed 0 bases and J shed 4 bases, with 18 bases lying between them. CDR1 and CDR2 from the germline V gene are SGHDN and FVKESK. The CDR3 protein is CASSQDWRRDRATGELFF. The DNA of the CDR3 is TGTGCCAGCAGCCAAGATTGGAGGCGGGACAGAGCCACCGGGGAGCTGTTTTTT.

This chain uses TRBV5-1 with TRBJ2-5, with D perhaps being TRBD1 or TRBD2 (6 bases each). From germline, CDR1 is SGHRS and CDR2 YFSETQ. The CDR3 runs 15 residues. Between the trimmed V and J ends, which lost 2 bases and 2 bases, there was a span of 13 bases. The CDR3: CASSFTGGPQETQYF. The CDR3 DNA sequence: TGCGCCAGCAGCTTCACCGGGGGCCCTCAAGAGACCCAGTACTTC.

V is TRBV7-2 and J is TRBJ2-1, with 7 bases fitting TRBD1. Germline V CDR1 and CDR2: SGHTA, FQGNSA. Germline trimming cut 5 bases from V and 2 bases from J; bases unmatched to any gene: 6. This CDR3 region has 15 residues. The CDR3 coding sequence is TGTGCCAGCAGCCCACAGGGGCGTACCTACAATGAGCAGTTCTTC. Its translation: CASSPQGRTYNEQFF.

The V gene is TRBV19, the J gene TRBJ1-2; D possibly corresponds to TRBD1 (6 bases). CDR1 is LNHDA and CDR2 is SQIVND in the germline V gene (reference sequence). Trimming removed 3 bases from V and 2 bases from J, with 10 bases in between. This CDR3 has 14 residues. The CDR3 DNA reads as TGTGCCAGTAGTATTGAGGGGGTAAACTATGGCTACACCTTC. Protein product: CASSIEGVNYGYTF.

This rearrangement joins TRBV7-9 to TRBJ2-2, with 8 bases matching TRBD2. This CDR3 has 16 residues. V lost 3 bases to trimming and J lost 4 bases; unmatched junction nucleotides: 7. The germline gives CDR1 SEHNR, CDR2 FQNEAQ (reference sequence). Here the CDR3 reads CASSFWTSHGTGELFF. The DNA for the CDR3 is TGTGCCAGCAGCTTTTGGACTAGCCATGGCACCGGGGAGCTGTTTTTT.

The gene calls are TRBV7-2 and TRBJ1-1; D remains unclear. Germline values: CDR1 SGHTA, CDR2 FQGNSA. Trimming pared 1 base from V and 6 bases from J, leaving 12 bases between. The CDR3 sequence is 14 residues long. CDR3 amino acids: CASSLERVAAEAFF. CDR3 nucleotides: TGTGCCAGCAGCTTAGAAAGAGTAGCCGCTGAAGCTTTCTTT.

V and J are TRBV29-1 and TRBJ2-1, with 7 bases identical to TRBD2. The CDR3 is 11 amino acids. With V trimmed by 8 bases and J by 9 bases, 7 bases remained unmatched. The germline CDR1 and CDR2 sequences are SQVTM and ANQGSEA. CDR3 sequence: CSSTAGVEQFF. The DNA of the CDR3 is TGCAGCTCAACGGCGGGAGTTGAGCAGTTCTTC.

This clone has only a few counts. The chain couples TRBV4-2 to TRBJ1-1; D is possibly TRBD1 (6 bases). Germline lookup yields CDR1 LGHNA and CDR2 YNFKEQ. With 4 bases removed from V and 1 base from J, the gap between germline ends came to 16 bases. This CDR3 spans 16 amino acids. The CDR3 DNA reads TGTGCCAGCAGCCGAAGTACGGGGGCGGGGAACACTGAAGCTTTCTTT. Translating it yields CASSRSTGAGNTEAFF.

V is TRBV30 and J is TRBJ2-5, with 10 bases identical to TRBD2. CDR1 is GTSNPN, CDR2 SVGIG, per germline (reference sequence). The CDR3 covers 14 residues. The trim removed 1 base at V and 4 bases at J, leaving 3 bases unmatched. The CDR3 loop is CAWSGLAGGETQYF. CDR3 coding DNA: TGTGCCTGGAGTGGATTAGCGGGGGGAGAGACCCAGTACTTC.

The rearrangement uses TRBV29-1 and TRBJ2-3; D might be TRBD1 (5 bases). Germline-derived CDR1 and CDR2 are SQVTM and ANQGSEA. Deletions cut 7 bases from V and 2 bases from J, with 13 bases between. CDR3 length: 13 amino acids. The CDR3 nucleotides read TGCAGCGATCTCCGACAGATCACAGATACGCAGTATTTT. This encodes CSDLRQITDTQYF.

This chain uses TRBV9 with TRBJ2-3, with a tentative D call TRBD2 (7 bases). The CDR3 sequence is 17 residues long. Between the trimmed V and J ends, which lost 0 bases and 1 base, there was a span of 15 bases. Germline-derived CDR1 and CDR2 are SGDLS and YYNGEE. The CDR3 DNA follows: TGTGCCAGCAGCGTAGCCCCAGGCGGGGGCCGCACAGATACGCAGTATTTT. Translating gives CASSVAPGGGRTDTQYF.

The chain carries TRBV15 and TRBJ1-6, with 9 bases matching TRBD1. The J segment lost 7 bases and the V segment lost 3 bases, leaving 4 bases of the junction unmatched. There are 15 residues in the CDR3. Germline V CDR1 and CDR2: LNHNV, YYDKDF (reference sequence). In DNA form, the CDR3 reads TGTGCCACCAGCAGCCGGGACAGGGTCAATTCACCCCTCCACTTT. Translated, it gives CATSSRDRVNSPLHF. Full variable domain (missing parts from reference TRBV15 and TRBJ1-6): DAMVIQNPRYQVTQFGKPVTLSCSQTLNHNVMYWYQQKSSQAPKLLFHYYDKDFNNEADTPDNFQSRRPNTSFCFLDIRSPGLGDTAMYLCATSSRDRVNSPLHFGNGTRLTVT.

The chain recombines TRBV10-3 with TRBJ1-2; 8 nucleotides align to TRBD1. Trimming at V came to 6 bases and at J to 2 bases, leaving 5 bases not matched to a gene. Germline V lookup: CDR1 ENHRY, CDR2 SYGVKD. The CDR3 is 14 amino acids. The CDR3 DNA reads as TGTGCCATCAGCGGGACAGGCCGAAACTATGGCTACACCTTC. Amino acid sequence: CAISGTGRNYGYTF.

The CDR3 region has the DNA TGTGCCAGTAGTGACCGGGACGGGTATAATTCACCCCTCCACTTT. It is translated as CASSDRDGYNSPLHF. The rearrangement links TRBV19 to TRBJ1-6; TRBD1 might be the D (5 bases). Germline values: CDR1 LNHDA, CDR2 SQIVND (reference sequence). This CDR3 has 15 amino acids. Trimming shortened V by 5 bases and J by 4 bases, and 12 bases separated the two germline ends. Variable domain in full (rest from reference TRBV19 and TRBJ1-6): DGGITQSPKYLFRKEGQNVTLSCEQNLNHDAMYWYRQDPGQGLRLIYYSQIVNDFQKGDIAEGYSVSREKKESFPLTVTSAQKNPTAFYLCASSDRDGYNSPLHFGNGTRLTVT.

The V gene is TRBV6-5, the J gene TRBJ1-1; 7 bases match TRBD1. The CDR3 spans 14 residues. Germline V gene sequence: CDR1 MNHEY, CDR2 SVGAGI. J gave up 6 bases and V 5 bases, and 9 bases lay outside the gene matches. This CDR3 reads CASSRSSQGAEAFF. CDR3 nucleotides: TGTGCCAGCAGTCGGTCTTCTCAGGGGGCTGAAGCTTTCTTT.

V usage is TRBV19 and J usage is TRBJ1-1; tentative D call: TRBD1 (5 bases). The CDR3 consists of 11 residues. The germline gives CDR1 LNHDA, CDR2 SQIVND (reference sequence). Trimming left V 7 bases short and J 10 bases short, with 13 bases between. DNA for the CDR3: TGTGCCAGTACCCGGGACTTCTCAGCTTTCTTT. Its translation: CASTRDFSAFF.

CDR3 bases: TGTGCCAGCAGAGACTCTAGGAAAGGGTTCGGCTATGGCTACACCTTC. Protein: CASRDSRKGFGYGYTF. The rearrangement joins TRBV28 to TRBJ1-2, with D unclear. Germline assignment: CDR1 MDHEN and CDR2 SYDVKM. The CDR3 totals 16 residues. Trimming took off 6 bases at V and 4 bases at J, with 21 bases between the two ends.

This sequence joins TRBV5-8 and TRBJ2-3, with no clear D. V was trimmed by 2 bases and J by 1 base, leaving 8 bases between them. CDR3 length: 14 amino acids. From germline, CDR1 is SGHTS and CDR2 YDEGEE. Written as DNA, the CDR3 is TGTGCCAGCAGCTTTTTACTCCGCACAGATACGCAGTATTTT. Translating it yields CASSFLLRTDTQYF.

The genes are TRBV27 and TRBJ2-5; possible D gene TRBD2, 6 bases. This CDR3 spans 14 amino acids. The germline V gene encodes CDR1 MNHEY and CDR2 SMNVEV (reference sequence). V gave up 4 bases and J gave up 4 bases, with 13 bases separating them. In DNA form, the CDR3 reads TGTGCCAGCAGTTCCCCAGGGACTGGAGAGACCCAGTACTTC. As protein: CASSSPGTGETQYF.

The chain is built from TRBV27 and TRBJ1-5; a weak D match, TRBD1 (5 bases). This CDR3 has 13 residues. V was shortened by 8 bases and J by 4 bases, with 12 bases between the two germline ends. Looked up from germline, CDR1 is MNHEY and CDR2 is SMNVEV (reference sequence). CDR3 sequence reads: CASANQGNQPQHF. CDR3 nucleotides: TGTGCCAGCGCCAACCAGGGAAATCAGCCCCAGCATTTT.

This clone occurred a few times. The gene calls are TRBV6-4 and TRBJ2-3; 9 bases match TRBD2. Per germline, CDR1 MRHNA and CDR2 SNTAGT. V lost 4 bases to trimming and J lost 2 bases; unmatched junction nucleotides: 1. The CDR3 has 14 residues. DNA of the CDR3: TGTGCCAGCAGTGGCGGGGGGGCCACAGATACGCAGTATTTT. As protein: CASSGGGATDTQYF.

This clone was observed once. The rearrangement uses TRBV7-2 and TRBJ1-3; 7 bases fit TRBD1. V lost 1 base to trimming and J lost 3 bases; unmatched junction nucleotides: 3. Germline assignment: CDR1 SGHTA and CDR2 FQGNSA. The CDR3 runs to 15 residues. This chain's CDR3 is CASSLVQGIGNTIYF. CDR3 DNA: TGTGCCAGCAGCTTAGTACAGGGGATTGGAAACACCATATATTTT.

The CDR3 protein is CASSRRQDRGYGYTF. The CDR3, as DNA: TGTGCCAGCAGCCGACGTCAGGACAGGGGGTATGGCTACACCTTC. J is TRBJ1-2 and V is TRBV6-5, with 10 bases fitting TRBD1. Germline lookup yields CDR1 MNHEY and CDR2 SVGAGI. The CDR3 runs 15 residues. V lost 6 bases and J lost 5; bases outside the gene matches: 9.

This clone came up once. This chain uses TRBV18 with TRBJ1-4; D gene unclear. In germline, CDR1 is KGHSH, CDR2 LQKENI. This CDR3 has 12 amino acids. V lost 3 bases and J lost 8, with 7 bases in between. CDR3 bases: TGTGCCAGCTCACCGTCGCACGAAAAACTGTTTTTT. Its protein product is CASSPSHEKLFF.

The chain combines TRBV7-8 with TRBJ1-2, with D unresolved. Germline assignment: CDR1 SGHVS and CDR2 FQNEAQ. V was pared by 5 bases and J by 2 bases, with 15 bases between. The CDR3 sequence is 15 residues long. CDR3 nucleotides: TGTGCCAGCAGCCCAGATACCAGGTCCAACTATGGCTACACCTTC. Protein: CASSPDTRSNYGYTF.